This entry lists 25 T cell receptor beta chains sequenced from one sample in a study of cytomegalovirus exposure and HLA in healthy donors (dated by TCRdb to about 2017). Library construction relied on the immunoSEQ multiplex PCR assay. TCRdb carries this immuneACCESS record with in-frame sequences only. Its versions omit some clonotypes, under half of them owing to an unresolved V gene in the studies checked, with the rest unexplained. The sample yields a few hundred thousand clones; around nine tenths were counted once. The top ten clones comprise approximately 0.88% of the sample. The sequenced sample consisted of PBMCs. Receptors were obtained from a young woman in good health and CMV-seronegative.

The chain couples TRBV21-1 to TRBJ2-1; TRBD2, the table's D call, lacks a check against the DNA. TRBV21-1 is a pseudogene locus. The CDR3 is 12 residues long. Here the CDR3 DNA reads TGTGCCAGCCTCCCCACTTACAATGAGCAGTTCTTC. It codes for CASLPTYNEQFF.

The CDR3, as DNA: TGTGCCAGCAGTTACAAAACAGGAAGGGGCTATGGCTACACCTTC. Its protein product is CASSYKTGRGYGYTF. This rearrangement joins TRBV6-5 to TRBJ1-2; the D gene is possibly TRBD1 (5 bases). This CDR3 has 15 amino acids. V was pared by 2 bases and J by 4 bases, with 14 bases between. CDR1 is MNHEY, CDR2 SVGAGI, per germline.

This chain connects TRBV5-1 to TRBJ2-3; D is ambiguous. This CDR3 contains 14 residues. Trimming shortened V by 5 bases and J by 0 bases, and 10 bases separated the two germline ends. Germline values: CDR1 SGHRS, CDR2 YFSETQ. CDR3 in amino acids: CASSALSSTDTQYF. As DNA, the CDR3 is TGCGCCAGCAGTGCACTCTCTAGCACAGATACGCAGTATTTT.

The chain combines TRBV18 with TRBJ2-3, with D tentatively TRBD1 (5 bases). V shed 4 bases and J shed 2 bases, with 13 bases lying between them. The CDR3 contains 15 residues. Germline loops: CDR1 KGHSH, CDR2 LQKENI. The CDR3 loop reads CASSQSAGNTDTQYF. In DNA, the CDR3 is TGTGCCAGCTCACAGTCGGCAGGGAACACAGATACGCAGTATTTT.

The chain employs TRBV2 and TRBJ2-1; D call uncertain. V lost 8 bases and J 5 bases, leaving 13 bases between the germline ends. This CDR3 has 13 residues. From germline, CDR1 is SNHLY and CDR2 FYNNEI. CDR3 nucleotide sequence: TGTGCCAGCGGTCAGTACCTTAACAATGAGCAGTTCTTC. This sequence encodes CASGQYLNNEQFF.

V gene TRBV7-3 combines with J gene TRBJ1-2; no clear D gene. Trimming removed 5 bases at V and 7 bases at J, with 5 bases between. The CDR3 extends over 10 amino acids. CDR1 SGHTA and CDR2 FQGTGA come from the germline V gene. The CDR3 sequence: CASSPSGYTF. CDR3 sequence (DNA): TGTGCCAGCAGCCCGAGTGGCTACACCTTC.

The CDR3 DNA reads as TGTGCCAGCAGCTTGGTCGATGTCAGGGATGGCGGCTACACCTTC. It yields the protein CASSLVDVRDGGYTF. This rearrangement joins TRBV5-6 to TRBJ1-2, with D perhaps matching TRBD1 (5 bases). Looked up from germline, CDR1 is SGHDT and CDR2 is YYEEEE. The CDR3 has 15 residues. The V gene lost 0 bases and the J gene lost 8 bases, with 17 bases spanning the gap.

The chain links TRBV2 to TRBJ2-2; 13 nucleotides align to TRBD2. Trimming at V came to 4 bases and at J to 6 bases, leaving 2 bases not matched to a gene. This CDR3 has 15 amino acids. The germline V gene encodes CDR1 SNHLY and CDR2 FYNNEI. The CDR3 DNA is TGTGCCAGCAGTGGACTAGCGGGAGGTTCCGGGGAGCTGTTTTTT. This gives the protein CASSGLAGGSGELFF.

CDR3 protein: CASSFNGRGLSEQFF. CDR3 bases: TGCGCCAGCAGCTTCAACGGGAGGGGGCTGAGTGAGCAGTTCTTC. The chain joins TRBV5-1 to TRBJ2-1; tentative D call: TRBD2 (8 bases). CDR3 length: 15 residues. Trimming removed 2 bases from V and 9 bases from J, with 18 bases in between. Germline CDR1 reads SGHRS; CDR2 reads YFSETQ.

The rearrangement uses TRBV28 and TRBJ2-1; D ambiguous. The germline V gene encodes CDR1 MDHEN and CDR2 SYDVKM. The V end lost 3 bases, the J end lost 2 bases, and 5 bases lay between the germline ends. The CDR3 sequence is 13 residues long. The CDR3 DNA reads as TGTGCCAGCAGTTTCGTCCCCTACAATGAGCAGTTCTTC. Translation gives CASSFVPYNEQFF.

The V and J genes are TRBV30 and TRBJ2-7; 12 nucleotides match TRBD2. This CDR3 is built from 15 residues. Germline V CDR1 and CDR2: GTSNPN, SVGIG (reference sequence). V was clipped by 3 bases and J by 2 bases; unmatched bases: 5. CDR3 amino acids: CAWRTSGSNAYEQYF. In DNA form, the CDR3 reads TGTGCCTGGAGGACTAGCGGGAGTAACGCCTACGAGCAGTACTTC.

The V and J genes are TRBV5-1 and TRBJ2-7, with 8 bases lining up with TRBD1. J was trimmed by 6 bases and V by 0 bases; bases with no gene match: 5. The CDR3 consists of 14 residues. Germline V gene lookup returns CDR1 SGHRS and CDR2 YFSETQ. The CDR3 here is CASSLETGVVEQYF. The CDR3 DNA reads TGCGCCAGCAGCTTGGAGACAGGGGTCGTCGAGCAGTACTTC.

The V gene is TRBV6-6, the J gene TRBJ2-7, with D perhaps matching TRBD2 (6 bases). CDR3 length: 12 residues. Germline CDR1 MNHNY, CDR2 SVGAGI (reference sequence). Trimming left V 6 bases short and J 7 bases short, with 13 bases between. The CDR3 DNA follows: TGTGCCAGCAGCCTGACTAGAGGTGAGCAGTACTTC. This gives the protein CASSLTRGEQYF.

The CDR3 here is CASSPRAKDYGYTF. The CDR3 bases are TGTGCCAGCTCACCACGGGCTAAAGACTATGGCTACACCTTC. The rearrangement links TRBV18 to TRBJ1-2; D is uncertain. Trimming took 1 base from V and 3 from J, leaving 9 bases between them. The CDR3 covers 14 residues. CDR1 and CDR2 (germline): KGHSH, LQKENI.

This rearrangement joins TRBV5-6 to TRBJ2-2; 9 bases are a match to TRBD2. The germline V gene encodes CDR1 SGHDT and CDR2 YYEEEE. The CDR3 loop spans 15 amino acids. The V gene end was trimmed by 3 bases and the J gene end by 2 bases; junction bases not matched to a gene: 2. The CDR3 region is CASSWGLANTGELFF. CDR3 DNA sequence: TGTGCCAGCAGCTGGGGACTAGCTAACACCGGGGAGCTGTTTTTT.

V is TRBV7-2 and J is TRBJ2-3, with 9 bases lining up with TRBD1. V gave up 4 bases and J gave up 5 bases; unmatched junction bases: 7. Germline V gene lookup returns CDR1 SGHTA and CDR2 FQGNSA. This CDR3 spans 15 amino acids. This chain's CDR3 is CASSSQGQGKDTQYF. The DNA of the CDR3 is TGTGCCAGCAGCTCCCAGGGACAGGGAAAAGATACGCAGTATTTT.

The chain couples TRBV5-6 to TRBJ2-5, with TRBD1 as a possible D gene (5 bases). Germline V gives CDR1 SGHDT, CDR2 YYEEEE. The CDR3 runs to 17 residues. V was shortened by 0 bases and J by 5 bases, with 20 bases between the two germline ends. CDR3 DNA sequence: TGTGCCAGCAGCTTGGACTCCCTGGCAGGGTATATCGAGACCCAGTACTTC. Its translation is CASSLDSLAGYIETQYF.

This chain connects TRBV28 to TRBJ1-2; 8 positions match TRBD1. V trimming: 5 bases; J trimming: 4 bases; junction bases outside the gene matches: 3. This CDR3 comprises 13 residues. Germline lookup yields CDR1 MDHEN and CDR2 SYDVKM. Written as DNA, the CDR3 is TGTGCCAGCAGTGGACAGGGCCTCTATGGCTACACCTTC. Protein sequence: CASSGQGLYGYTF.

The chain links TRBV19 to TRBJ2-1; 8 bases line up with TRBD2. This CDR3 region has 14 residues. V gave up 6 bases and J gave up 4 bases; unmatched junction bases: 5. Looked up from germline, CDR1 is LNHDA and CDR2 is SQIVND (reference sequence). As DNA, the CDR3 is TGTGCCAGTAGGCATAGCGGGATATACAATGAGCAGTTCTTC. Translating it yields CASRHSGIYNEQFF.

The chain has TRBV11-2 and TRBJ1-2; D is unclear. This CDR3 spans 15 amino acids. Germline V gene lookup returns CDR1 SGHAT and CDR2 FQNNGV. V dropped 5 bases and J dropped 6 bases, with 19 bases sitting between them. The CDR3 spells CASSHTNTGINGYTF. The CDR3 coding sequence is TGTGCCAGCAGCCATACCAATACGGGGATCAATGGCTACACCTTC.

J is TRBJ2-3 and V is TRBV2, with TRBD2 matching 7 bases. Germline CDR1 and CDR2: SNHLY and FYNNEI. V lost 7 bases, J lost 0 bases, and 7 bases stayed unmatched. The CDR3 has 15 residues. CDR3 in amino acids: CASTSGVTSTDTQYF. In DNA form, the CDR3 reads TGTGCCAGCACTAGCGGAGTAACTAGCACAGATACGCAGTATTTT.

The DNA for the CDR3 is TGTGCCAGCAGCGTAGGTCGTAGCTCCTACAATGAGCAGTTCTTC. This codes for CASSVGRSSYNEQFF. V is TRBV9 and J is TRBJ2-1; D is uncertain. Deletions cut 0 bases from V and 0 bases from J, with 7 bases between. Germline V gives CDR1 SGDLS, CDR2 YYNGEE. The CDR3 sequence is 15 residues long.

The rearrangement joins TRBV10-3 to TRBJ2-5; 8 bases match TRBD1. This CDR3 contains 13 residues. CDR1 is ENHRY, CDR2 SYGVKD, per germline. V was clipped by 9 bases and J by 5 bases; unmatched bases: 8. The CDR3 bases are TGTGCCATTAGTAAGAACAGGGGGGAGACCCAGTACTTC. It codes for CAISKNRGETQYF.

The chain is built from TRBV5-3 and TRBJ1-1, with no clear D. TRBV5-3 is known as an ORF, though its function is uncertain. This CDR3 spans 15 amino acids. V lost 8 bases, J lost 2 bases, and 19 bases lay in between. Here the CDR3 reads CASSKVLRRNTEAFF. The CDR3, as DNA: TGTGCCAGTTCTAAGGTATTACGGAGAAACACTGAAGCTTTCTTT.

This clone showed up just once. V is TRBV29-1 and J is TRBJ2-7, with a weak D call TRBD1 (5 bases). From germline, CDR1 is SQVTM and CDR2 ANQGSEA. Trimming took 6 bases from V and 1 from J, leaving 10 bases between them. This CDR3 has 12 residues. CDR3 nucleotide sequence: TGCAGCGTAGGGGAAGGGTCCTACGAGCAGTACTTC. This sequence encodes CSVGEGSYEQYF.